One and the same sample provided the 5 T cell receptor beta chains below, sequenced in a study of naive and memory T cell subsets. Overall study results and limits: Especially in CD8 cells, naive repertoires contained a few larger clonotypes, possibly CD45RA-re-expressing memory cells.

No antigen has been assigned to these receptors. Two oligonucleotides, mixed equimolar, formed the beta constant-region primer covering TRBC1 and TRBC2. Ligated cDNA was amplified by four rounds of PCR with nested alpha and beta constant-region primers and SP2. TCRdb re-analysed the UMI-ligation and nested PCR reads in MiXCR, keeping a single row per CDR3 protein. This table holds about 150,000 distinct CDR3 sequences, roughly 22% found once. Sequenced: naive CD4+ T cells from blood. The receptors shown here come from a human donor in good health.

The chain joins TRBV10-1 to TRBJ2-2, with 7 bases matching TRBD1. CDR3 size: 15 residues. Germline trimming cut 5 bases from V and 1 base from J; bases unmatched to any gene: 4. Germline lookup yields CDR1 WNHNN and CDR2 SYGVQD (reference sequence). The CDR3 nucleotides are TGCGCCAGCAGTAAGGGGGCGAGGAACACCGGGGAGCTGTTTTTT. Translated: CASSKGARNTGELFF.

This clonotype was detected a few times. The chain joins TRBV20-1 to TRBJ2-7; 11 nucleotides match TRBD1. The CDR3 has 14 amino acids. CDR1 is DFQATT, CDR2 SNEGSKA, per germline (reference sequence). With 6 bases clipped from V and 3 bases from J, the junction kept 7 bases outside the gene matches. As DNA, the CDR3 is TGCAGTGCCCGAACCGGGACAGGGGGCTACGAGCAGTACTTC. Protein sequence: CSARTGTGGYEQYF.

This clonotype turned up a few times. V is TRBV15 and J is TRBJ1-6; D might be TRBD1 (5 bases). V shed 1 base and J shed 8 bases, with 18 bases lying between them. Germline lookup yields CDR1 LNHNV and CDR2 YYDKDF (reference sequence). CDR3 length equals 17 residues. The CDR3 region has the DNA TGTGCCACCAGCAGAGGTGGTGAGGGACGGTGGGATTCACCCCTCCACTTT. Translated: CATSRGGEGRWDSPLHF. Full variable domain (missing parts from reference TRBV15 and TRBJ1-6): DAMVIQNPRYQVTQFGKPVTLSCSQTLNHNVMYWYQQKSSQAPKLLFHYYDKDFNNEADTPDNFQSRRPNTSFCFLDIRSPGLGDTAMYLCATSRGGEGRWDSPLHFGNGTRLTVT.

This clonotype was counted many times. The chain couples TRBV13 to TRBJ1-3; D perhaps matches TRBD1 (5 bases). V was cut by 4 bases and J by 4 bases, with 11 bases left in between. This CDR3 spans 14 amino acids. Germline CDR1 and CDR2: PRHDT and FYEKMQ (reference sequence). CDR3 nucleotide sequence: TGTGCCAGCAGCTCCGCAGGGTCAGGAAACACCATATATTTT. As protein: CASSSAGSGNTIYF.

This clonotype was detected only a few times. The rearrangement uses TRBV12-3 or TRBV12-4 and TRBJ1-1; D is ambiguous. The V end was cut by 1 base, the J end by 2 bases, with 8 bases between. CDR3 length equals 14 residues. CDR3 residues: CASSLGVANTEAFF. The CDR3 coding sequence is TGTGCCAGCAGTTTAGGGGTGGCCAACACTGAAGCTTTCTTT.